This TCR beta chain was identified in a study of cytotoxic CD8 clonotypes in ibrutinib-treated CLL (dated by TCRdb to 2020 to 2023). For the study in its entirety: In this cohort, some 16 patients were treatment-naive and about a dozen were relapsed/refractory, while 17 to 18 had unmutated IGHV. Of the approximately 90 participants in the trial, roughly 26 had longitudinal samples available. Cryopreserved peripheral blood mononuclear cells were collected at three points: before therapy, at response, and at either sustained remission or disease progression. Responses were partial in approximately 24 patients and complete in 2; after median around 65 months follow-up, around 15 stayed in remission and about twelve progressed. Every sample from remission and from progressive disease was obtained while the patients were still on ibrutinib. Samples averaged about 260,000 productive templates and 94,082 productive rearrangements. Samples at response were collected after a median of about 12 months of treatment, with a range of roughly 6 to 36 months. Beyond this particular receptor, the publication reports: At ibrutinib response clonality went up, during sustained remission it held steady, and at progression it dropped back toward baseline. Sustained-remission and progressing patients did not have matched sampling times, and lymph node repertoires were not examined. Public clonotypes were found to be uncommon and were observed to contract or remain stable during treatment; the increase in clonality was shown to reflect expansion of private clonotypes at ibrutinib response. Baseline clonality exceeded that of age-matched healthy donors and correlated strongly with circulating CD8+ T-cell counts.

After removal of 4 bases from V and 7 bases from J, the junction retains 8 bases not matched to a gene. Its CDR3 holds 14 amino acids, cysteine through phenylalanine. Kept here is only the CDR3 DNA, which spans 42 bases and is read in frame from base 1. The germline V gene (reference sequence) provides CDR1 GTSNPN and CDR2 SVGIG. The goal of deep resolution MiSeq sequencing was a depth between 1 in 1 million and 1 in 200,000 T cells, and coverage averaged 10x per clonotype. The immunoSEQ hsTCRB Kit was used to generate the TCR beta libraries. Turning to the authors' computational methods: Data were analyzed with ImmunoSEQ Data Assistant and ImmunoSEQ Analyzer, with V, D and J genes assigned per IMGT definitions. Clonality was computed as one minus normalized Shannon entropy of productive rearrangement frequencies, ranging from 0 to 1. Public clonotype analysis was restricted to overrepresented clonotypes comprising at least 0.05% of each patient's repertoire. Repertoires from about a dozen age-matched healthy donors in immuneACCESS were used as clonality controls. Held by TCRdb, this immuneACCESS table contains in-frame sequences only and omits some clones. Under half of the omission traces to an unresolved V gene where checked; the cause of the rest is unknown. V and J calls and clone size are as listed in that table; D and trimming were resolved from the DNA. The sample table records more than 200,000 clones; 70% of these occur just once. Roughly 5.9% of the sample is held by the ten biggest clonotypes.

A remark on this clone: Its antigen is unknown. No per-base quality is available; no much larger clone lies one base away.

In light of the paper, this sample's time point label describes: about twelve months on ibrutinib. For TCR beta library preparation, 1.5 to 2 micrograms of genomic DNA were extracted from the cryopreserved PBMCs. Longitudinal blood samples from CLL patients on ibrutinib monotherapy underwent high-throughput TCR beta sequencing. The patients took part in an open-label, single-center phase 2 trial of ibrutinib monotherapy. Sample: PBMCs, taken after 12 months of ibrutinib treatment. This TCR came from a human donor with chronic lymphocytic leukemia. The chain employs TRBV30 and TRBJ1-5; TRBD1 fits 9 bases in the junction. The CDR3 sequence is CAWKGQGWEQPQHF. The nucleotides read TGTGCCTGGAAAGGACAGGGGTGGGAGCAGCCCCAGCATTTT.